This T cell receptor (beta chain) was captured by sequencing in a study of beta chain features in type 1 diabetes (dated by TCRdb to 2016 to 2019). Describing the broader study: No differences in mean age, gender distribution, total cell number or subset yield were found between patients and healthy donors. Across all samples, around 99 million sorted cells were examined, and cell number per subset correlated strongly with RNA yield. The study compared TCRB repertoires of sorted circulating CD4+ T cell subsets between recently diagnosed type 1 diabetes patients and matched healthy donors. Regulatory and stem cell-like memory subsets were obtained from only 8 patients and roughly 8 healthy donors, while naive and central memory subsets were obtained from all 28 donors.

The CDR3 runs 15 residues from the cysteine to the phenylalanine. The kept DNA is CDR3 alone, 45 bases in frame from the first base. Via the germline V gene, CDR1 is SGHTA and CDR2 FQGNSA. V loses 5 bases, J loses 0 bases, and the germline ends lie 11 bases apart. Overall results and qualifications from the work: HLA sub-analyses involved small numbers of individuals, so any influence of HLA type on TCRB rearrangement remained unresolved. At VDJ recombination sites, type 1 diabetes patients had fewer insertions and more deleted nucleotides, which implies abnormalities in thymic rearrangement. Naive, central memory and regulatory TCRB repertoires appeared to be more alike among patients than among healthy donors. In all four CD4+ subsets, TCRB CDR3 length was moderately but significantly shorter in type 1 diabetes patients. PCR may preferentially amplify shorter templates, but because patient and control samples were amplified and corrected together, any resulting skew would affect both groups equally. Because cDNA rather than genomic DNA was sequenced, highly expressing activated cells could have been over-represented, although no difference in activation and CD3 levels was found between groups.

About this clone itself: Its antigen has not been determined. No much larger clone exists at a distance of one base, and base qualities are not known.

From each donor, a single peripheral blood sample of roughly 0.11 L on average was drawn into heparinised tubes. Naive, central memory, regulatory and stem cell-like memory CD4+ T cells were sorted on a BD FACSAria II using a panel including CD45RO, CCR7, CD25, CD127, CD95 and CD27. Every sorted population had a purity above 95%. PBMCs were isolated immediately by Lymphoprep density gradient centrifugation and stained directly without culture. So that batch effects would be minimized, each experiment stained and sorted samples in pairs, pairing one healthy donor with one patient. The entire isolated RNA was reverse transcribed using the High Capacity cDNA Reverse Transcription Kit, and thus expressed TCRB transcripts were sequenced. Naive, central memory and regulatory T cell samples underwent deep immunoSEQ sequencing, averaging approximately 3.5 million total reads per sample. Sorted cells were lysed in RLT buffer, and RNA was extracted using DNase-treated RNeasy Micro or Mini kits according to cell number. Each cell subset was processed on its own to prevent cross-contamination, while patient and healthy donor samples were processed together. The immunoSEQ multiplex PCR was used to amplify TCRB sequences from cDNA, yielding 87-bp fragments that span the CDR3 region. Sequencing of the amplicons was performed on the Illumina HiSeq platform. Concerning the study's data processing: PCR bias was computationally corrected using synthetic template baselines, reads within Hamming distance 2 were collapsed, and singletons that could not be merged were discarded. Reads were aligned against IMGT so that V, D and J genes, CDR3 length and insertions or deletions at six rearrangement sites could be assigned. Within each subset, clonotype counts were normalized to sorted cell number, after which true diversity and Gini coefficients were computed with the tcR R package. The overlap coefficient, calculated on TCRB nucleotide sequences, was used to measure repertoire sharing. TCRdb mirrors the immuneACCESS table, restricted to in-frame sequences. Some clones are absent from its copies; in checked studies, under half trace to an unresolved V gene, and the reason for the others is unknown. V and J calls plus clone size are reproduced from that table; the DNA served to infer D and trimming. In this sample the table shows around 150,000 clones, about 8.3% of which occur a single time. More than 0.45% of the sample rests with the top ten.

Input material: central memory CD4+ T cells from blood. The chain uses TRBV7-2 and TRBJ1-5; tentative D gene TRBD1, with 5 bases matching. This receptor was obtained from a young woman with type 1 diabetes. The CDR3 loop reads CASSPSRGSNQPQHF. The DNA sequence follows: TGTGCCAGCAGCCCATCTAGGGGTAGCAATCAGCCCCAGCATTTT.